One and the same sample provided the 21 T cell receptor beta chains below, sequenced in a study of T cell responses to AZD1222 COVID-19 vaccine. Measured with immunoSEQ multiplex PCR; TCRdb has only the in-frame clones, and not every one. The sample carries 120,000 to 150,000 clones, roughly four fifths recorded once. The sequencing used peripheral blood, collected on day 0 of MenACWY control vaccination. The receptors derive from an adult in good health.

The chain has TRBV4-1 and TRBJ2-5, with TRBD2 matching over 11 bases. The CDR3 runs 18 residues. The V gene's germline CDR1 is MGHRA and CDR2 YSYEKL. V lost 5 bases to trimming and J lost 4 bases; unmatched junction nucleotides: 15. CDR3 region: CASSTRHVSGGAGETQYF. CDR3 DNA: TGCGCCAGCAGCACCCGACATGTTAGCGGGGGGGCCGGAGAGACCCAGTACTTC.

The chain couples TRBV10-1 to TRBJ1-6; weak D call: TRBD1 (5 bases). Germline V gene data show CDR1 as WNHNN and CDR2 as SYGVQD (reference sequence). This CDR3 is built from 13 residues. Trimming cost V 0 bases and J 9 bases, with 6 bases left between them. CDR3 residues: CASSESGGSPLHF. The CDR3 DNA sequence: TGCGCCAGCAGTGAGTCCGGGGGTTCACCCCTCCACTTT.

The chain uses TRBV5-1 and TRBJ1-3, with D perhaps matching TRBD1 (5 bases). Trimming took off 4 bases at V and 2 bases at J, with 10 bases between the two ends. The CDR3 contains 14 residues. CDR1 and CDR2 from the germline V gene are SGHRS and YFSETQ. The CDR3 is CASSGDFAGNTIYF. CDR3 nucleotides: TGCGCCAGCAGCGGGGACTTCGCTGGAAACACCATATATTTT.

The chain couples TRBV11-3 to TRBJ2-5; 16 bases are a match to TRBD2. The CDR3 has 18 residues. The V gene's germline CDR1 is SGHNT and CDR2 YENEEA. The trim removed 5 bases at V and 2 bases at J, leaving 8 bases unmatched. The CDR3 nucleotides are TGTGCCAGCAGCCAAGGGACTAGCGGGGGGGCCATTCAAGAGACCCAGTACTTC. It translates to CASSQGTSGGAIQETQYF.

The chain combines TRBV11-2 with TRBJ2-1; D not resolved. The germline V gene has CDR1 SGHAT and CDR2 FQNNGV. The CDR3 sequence is 13 residues long. Trimming removed 3 bases from V and 7 bases from J, with 10 bases in between. The CDR3 protein is CASSLAHLNEQFF. Written as DNA, the CDR3 is TGTGCCAGCAGCTTGGCCCACTTGAATGAGCAGTTCTTC.

The CDR3 nucleotides read TGTGCCACCAGCAGAGATCCCGGGGGGTCATTCTACAATGAGCAGTTCTTC. It yields the protein CATSRDPGGSFYNEQFF. The chain couples TRBV15 to TRBJ2-1; 7 bases line up with TRBD2. V shed 0 bases and J 3 bases; nucleotides not matched to a gene: 8. The CDR3 runs 17 residues. Germline CDR1 and CDR2: LNHNV and YYDKDF (reference sequence).

The J gene is TRBJ1-1, the V gene TRBV10-3; D unclear. Deletions cut 6 bases from V and 5 bases from J, with 13 bases between. CDR3 size: 13 residues. CDR1 is ENHRY, CDR2 SYGVKD, per germline. CDR3 residues: CAISEKEVTEAFF. CDR3 nucleotides: TGTGCCATCAGCGAAAAGGAGGTAACTGAAGCTTTCTTT.

V usage is TRBV28 and J usage is TRBJ2-1; no definite D call. Germline assignment: CDR1 MDHEN and CDR2 SYDVKM. This CDR3 has 15 residues. V dropped 1 base and J dropped 8 bases, with 15 bases sitting between them. The CDR3 DNA sequence: TGTGCCAGCAGTTTATATACTTTGTCGGCCTATGAGCAGTTCTTC. This translates into CASSLYTLSAYEQFF. The full variable domain, with the rest looked up from reference TRBV28 and TRBJ2-1, is DVKVTQSSRYLVKRTGEKVFLECVQDMDHENMFWYRQDPGLGLRLIYFSYDVKMKEKGDIPEGYSVSREKKERFSLILESASTNQTSMYLCASSLYTLSAYEQFFGPGTRLTVL.

The genes are TRBV13 and TRBJ2-1; D call uncertain. CDR3 size: 12 residues. V was cut by 3 bases and J by 9 bases, with 9 bases left in between. Germline lookup yields CDR1 PRHDT and CDR2 FYEKMQ (reference sequence). Here the CDR3 DNA reads TGTGCCAGCAGCTTTACCCCCAGTGAGCAGTTCTTC. Encoded protein: CASSFTPSEQFF.

The sample holds a few counts of this clone. V is TRBV29-1 and J is TRBJ2-1, with D tentatively TRBD2 (6 bases). The CDR3 totals 13 residues. Germline V gene lookup returns CDR1 SQVTM and CDR2 ANQGSEA. Between the trimmed V and J ends, which lost 7 bases and 10 bases, there was a span of 20 bases. The CDR3: CSGTGGMTLEQFF. CDR3 in DNA: TGCAGCGGGACCGGAGGGATGACATTAGAGCAGTTCTTC.

The chain carries TRBV3-1 (or the pseudogene TRBV3-2) and TRBJ1-3; no reliable D call. This CDR3 comprises 13 residues. CDR1 is LGHDT and CDR2 is YNNKEL in the germline V gene (reference sequence). V was cut by 1 base and J by 8 bases, with 9 bases left in between. CDR3 residues: CASSQGQFDTIYF. CDR3 DNA: TGTGCCAGCAGCCAAGGTCAGTTCGACACCATATATTTT.

The genes are TRBV4-1 and TRBJ1-5, with 11 bases identical to TRBD1. Germline CDR1 reads MGHRA; CDR2 reads YSYEKL. Trimming removed 1 base from V and 7 bases from J; junction bases left unmatched: 3. This CDR3 spans 15 amino acids. The CDR3 sequence: CASSQAGQGGQPQHF. CDR3 nucleotide sequence: TGCGCCAGCAGCCAAGCGGGACAGGGGGGGCAGCCCCAGCATTTT.

Worth noting for this clone: Additional DNA sequences in this sample encode the identical CDR3. The chain links TRBV9 to TRBJ1-1, with D possibly matching TRBD1 (5 bases). The CDR3 covers 13 residues. Germline V CDR1 and CDR2: SGDLS, YYNGEE. Trimming shortened V by 0 bases and J by 3 bases, and 6 bases separated the two germline ends. The CDR3 nucleotides are TGTGCCAGCAGCGTAGGGGGGTACACTGAAGCTTTCTTT. It specifies CASSVGGYTEAFF.

The DNA of the CDR3 is TGTGCCACCAGCAGAGGGTCCGGGAGCACAGATACGCAGTATTTT. Translating it yields CATSRGSGSTDTQYF. The V call is TRBV15, the J call TRBJ2-3; D is unclear. Germline V gives CDR1 LNHNV, CDR2 YYDKDF (reference sequence). The CDR3 has 15 amino acids. V lost 1 base to trimming and J lost 0 bases, with 8 bases between them.

In its sample, this clone was seen a few times. The V gene is TRBV7-7, the J gene TRBJ2-4, with TRBD1 matching 7 bases. Germline V CDR1 and CDR2: SSHAT, FNYEAQ (reference sequence). The CDR3 runs to 19 residues. V gave up 4 bases and J gave up 2 bases; unmatched junction bases: 17. CDR3 region: CASSSLPRTGRGTKNIQYF. The CDR3 region has the DNA TGTGCCAGCAGCTCGCTCCCCCGGACAGGTAGGGGGACCAAAAACATTCAGTACTTC.

The chain combines TRBV28 with TRBJ1-2, with 7 bases that match TRBD1. CDR1 MDHEN and CDR2 SYDVKM come from the germline V gene. V lost 11 bases to trimming and J lost 6 bases; unmatched junction nucleotides: 6. The CDR3 loop spans 11 amino acids. CDR3 nucleotides: TGTGCCGTAAGCAGGGGGGATGGCTACACCTTC. This encodes CAVSRGDGYTF.

This clone was seen a handful of times. The chain recombines TRBV27 with TRBJ1-5; no clear D gene. Germline-derived CDR1 and CDR2 are MNHEY and SMNVEV (reference sequence). V was shortened by 2 bases and J by 2 bases, with 10 bases between the two germline ends. This CDR3 has 15 residues. The CDR3 DNA reads as TGTGCCAGCAGTTTAAGGTTTTTCGGCAATCAGCCCCAGCATTTT. Its protein product is CASSLRFFGNQPQHF.

The chain is built from TRBV6-4 and TRBJ2-3, with D maybe TRBD1 (6 bases). Germline assignment: CDR1 MRHNA and CDR2 SNTAGT. The CDR3 is made up of 14 amino acids. The V gene lost 4 bases and the J gene lost 2 bases, with 10 bases spanning the gap. In nucleotides, the CDR3 is TGTGCCAGCAGTGCTGGGGGCTCCACAGATACGCAGTATTTT. Protein: CASSAGGSTDTQYF.

This clone was seen just once. The rearrangement links TRBV2 to TRBJ1-1; 9 nucleotides line up with TRBD1. The V gene end was trimmed by 9 bases and the J gene end by 3 bases; junction bases not matched to a gene: 5. The CDR3 covers 13 residues. Germline lookup yields CDR1 SNHLY and CDR2 FYNNEI. This chain's CDR3 is CASAGTGHTEAFF. Here the CDR3 DNA reads TGTGCCAGTGCCGGGACAGGGCACACTGAAGCTTTCTTT.

As concerns this clone: Other DNA variants within this sample encode the same CDR3. Here the CDR3 reads CASSHGQGNTEAFF. DNA for the CDR3: TGTGCCAGCAGCCATGGACAGGGAAACACTGAAGCTTTCTTT. V and J are TRBV3-1 (or the pseudogene TRBV3-2) and TRBJ1-1; 8 nucleotides match TRBD1. Germline V gene lookup returns CDR1 LGHDT and CDR2 YNNKEL (reference sequence). This CDR3 is built from 14 residues. V shed 3 bases, J shed 2 bases, and the junction held 2 bases outside the gene matches.

This chain joins TRBV20-1 and TRBJ2-3; 12 bases are a match to TRBD2. Germline CDR1 and CDR2: DFQATT and SNEGSKA (reference sequence). This CDR3 is built from 16 residues. With 3 bases clipped from V and 4 bases from J, the junction kept 8 bases outside the gene matches. The CDR3 DNA sequence: TGCAGTGCTAGTACGGGACTAGCGGGTAGGGCAGATACGCAGTATTTT. Its translation: CSASTGLAGRADTQYF.